These 32 T cell receptor beta chains originate from one sample sequenced in a study of PD-L1 blockade in urothelial cancer. This table comes from immunoSEQ multiplex PCR, and its TCRdb copy is limited to in-frame clones, with some not included. The sample contains about 80,000 clones, about 90% of which appear only once. Specimen: PBMCs, collected around atezolizumab (anti-PD-L1) treatment. These receptors came from a woman in her seventies with urothelial cancer.

This clone was seen repeatedly, ten times or more. The gene calls are TRBV9 and TRBJ1-2, with D possibly TRBD1 on 5 matching bases. This CDR3 is 16 amino acids long. V was trimmed by 4 bases and J by 1 base, leaving 17 bases between them. From germline, CDR1 is SGDLS and CDR2 YYNGEE. Here the CDR3 DNA reads TGTGCCAGCAGCCCAATGGGGCGAGACAGTAACTATGGCTACACCTTC. Translating it yields CASSPMGRDSNYGYTF.

The chain has TRBV7-2 and TRBJ1-3; the D gene is possibly TRBD1 (6 bases). The CDR3 length is 16 residues. The V end was cut by 5 bases, the J end by 0 bases, with 14 bases between. The germline V gene has CDR1 SGHTA and CDR2 FQGNSA. The CDR3 region has the DNA TGTGCCAGCAGCCGTCAAACAGGGTTCTCTGGAAACACCATATATTTT. Its translation: CASSRQTGFSGNTIYF. The whole variable domain, filled in from reference TRBV7-2 and TRBJ1-3, reads GAGVSQSPSNKVTEKGKDVELRCDPISGHTALYWYRQSLGQGLEFLIYFQGNSAPDKSGLPSDRFSAERTGGSVSTLTIQRTQQEDSAVYLCASSRQTGFSGNTIYFGEGSWLTVV.

The chain links TRBV30 to TRBJ1-4; D might be TRBD1 (5 bases). Germline V gene sequence: CDR1 GTSNPN, CDR2 SVGIG (reference sequence). This CDR3 is 14 amino acids long. The V end lost 3 bases, the J end lost 11 bases, and 19 bases lay between the germline ends. The CDR3 reads CAWRVKQDASKLFF. The CDR3 nucleotides are TGTGCCTGGAGGGTTAAACAGGATGCGTCGAAACTGTTTTTT.

The chain couples TRBV18 to TRBJ2-3, with 9 bases matching TRBD2. The germline gives CDR1 KGHSH, CDR2 LQKENI. The CDR3 is 16 residues long. V shed 1 base and J 5 bases; nucleotides not matched to a gene: 7. The CDR3 loop is CASSPRSGSYGDTQYF. CDR3 DNA: TGTGCCAGCTCACCACGTAGCGGGAGTTACGGAGATACGCAGTATTTT. The full variable domain, with the rest looked up from reference TRBV18 and TRBJ2-3, is NAGVMQNPRHLVRRRGQEARLRCSPMKGHSHVYWYRQLPEEGLKFMVYLQKENIIDESGMPKERFSAEFPKEGPSILRIQQVVRGDSAAYFCASSPRSGSYGDTQYFGPGTRLTVL.

The chain is built from TRBV2 and TRBJ2-2; D unclear. The ends were cut back, 6 bases at V and 4 bases at J, with 9 bases in the middle. The CDR3 runs to 13 residues. Germline assignment: CDR1 SNHLY and CDR2 FYNNEI. CDR3 amino acids: CASRREPTGELFF. Here the CDR3 DNA reads TGTGCCAGCAGGCGAGAGCCCACCGGGGAGCTGTTTTTT. Full variable domain (outside the CDR3, taken from reference TRBV2 and TRBJ2-2): EPEVTQTPSHQVTQMGQEVILRCVPISNHLYFYWYRQILGQKVEFLVSFYNNEISEKSEIFDDQFSVERPDGSNFTLKIRSTKLEDSAMYFCASRREPTGELFFGEGSRLTVL.

The chain couples TRBV5-5 to TRBJ2-7, with no clear D. V gave up 4 bases and J gave up 0 bases, with 14 bases separating them. CDR1 and CDR2 (germline): SGHKS, YYEKEE (reference sequence). This CDR3 contains 15 residues. The CDR3 is CASSPMLTLSYEQYF. CDR3 bases: TGTGCCAGCAGCCCCATGCTGACTCTCTCCTACGAGCAGTACTTC.

J is TRBJ1-1 and V is TRBV6-6; no clear D gene. Germline loops: CDR1 MNHNY, CDR2 SVGAGI (reference sequence). Trimming stripped 7 bases from V and 2 bases from J, with 11 bases between. This CDR3 contains 13 residues. The CDR3 bases are TGTGCCAGCAACATCAGGAAAAACACTGAAGCTTTCTTT. Translated: CASNIRKNTEAFF.

J is TRBJ2-2 and V is TRBV9; TRBD2 aligns across 15 bases. Germline V gene sequence: CDR1 SGDLS, CDR2 YYNGEE. V trimming: 3 bases; J trimming: 4 bases; junction bases outside the gene matches: 1. This CDR3 has 16 amino acids. For the CDR3, the DNA is TGTGCCAGCAGCGAGGGACTAGCGGGAGGCACCGGGGAGCTGTTTTTT. It codes for CASSEGLAGGTGELFF. The full variable domain, its missing parts supplied by reference TRBV9 and TRBJ2-2, is DSGVTQTPKHLITATGQRVTLRCSPRSGDLSVYWYQQSLDQGLQFLIQYYNGEERAKGNILERFSAQQFPDLHSELNLSSLELGDSALYFCASSEGLAGGTGELFFGEGSRLTVL.

This chain connects TRBV13 to TRBJ1-1; D perhaps matches TRBD1 (6 bases). V was cut by 4 bases and J by 0 bases, with 15 bases left in between. Per the germline V gene, CDR1 is PRHDT and CDR2 is FYEKMQ (reference sequence). The CDR3 covers 16 residues. CDR3 sequence: CASSSFGQFLNTEAFF. The CDR3 bases are TGTGCCAGCAGCTCCTTTGGACAGTTTTTGAACACTGAAGCTTTCTTT.

This clone is labeled medium-sized. The V gene is TRBV9, the J gene TRBJ2-1; TRBD2 matches 7 bases. This CDR3 comprises 15 residues. Trimming took 0 bases from V and 6 from J; bases not matched to a gene: 6. Germline CDR1 and CDR2: SGDLS and YYNGEE. The CDR3 DNA is TGTGCCAGCAGCGTAGACGGGAGGATTGGCAATGAGCAGTTCTTC. This sequence encodes CASSVDGRIGNEQFF.

This chain links TRBV19 with TRBJ2-7; D uncertain. CDR1 is LNHDA, CDR2 SQIVND, per germline (reference sequence). CDR3 length equals 14 residues. V was pared by 3 bases and J by 0 bases, with 9 bases between. CDR3 coding DNA: TGTGCCAGTAGTATGCGAGCTAGCTCCTACGAGCAGTACTTC. This translates into CASSMRASSYEQYF.

The chain couples TRBV28 to TRBJ1-5, with D possibly matching TRBD1 (6 bases). Trimming took off 2 bases at V and 7 bases at J, with 12 bases between the two ends. The CDR3 sequence is 14 residues long. The V gene's germline CDR1 is MDHEN and CDR2 SYDVKM. CDR3 in amino acids: CASSLDRSPQPQHF. CDR3 DNA: TGTGCCAGCAGTTTAGACAGGTCCCCACAGCCCCAGCATTTT. The complete variable domain, with remaining parts taken from reference TRBV28 and TRBJ1-5, reads DVKVTQSSRYLVKRTGEKVFLECVQDMDHENMFWYRQDPGLGLRLIYFSYDVKMKEKGDIPEGYSVSREKKERFSLILESASTNQTSMYLCASSLDRSPQPQHFGDGTRLSIL.

J is TRBJ2-3 and V is TRBV15; D is possibly TRBD2 (6 bases). CDR3 length equals 14 residues. The germline V and J ends were trimmed by 0 bases and 5 bases, with 9 bases remaining between them. Germline-derived CDR1 and CDR2 are LNHNV and YYDKDF (reference sequence). The CDR3 coding sequence is TGTGCCACCAGCAGAGATATCGGGGGAGATACGCAGTATTTT. It is translated as CATSRDIGGDTQYF.

This rearrangement joins TRBV5-1 to TRBJ1-2; the match to TRBD1 covers 9 bases. The CDR3 extends over 14 amino acids. Germline CDR1 SGHRS, CDR2 YFSETQ. V lost 5 bases to trimming and J lost 3 bases; unmatched junction nucleotides: 5. The CDR3 spells CASRDDRGDYGYTF. CDR3 nucleotides: TGCGCCAGCAGAGATGACAGGGGGGACTATGGCTACACCTTC.

In this sample, this clone turned up once. This chain connects TRBV7-8 to TRBJ1-1; TRBD1 aligns across 10 bases. This CDR3 spans 14 amino acids. Trimming at V came to 3 bases and at J to 7 bases, leaving 5 bases not matched to a gene. Germline V CDR1 and CDR2: SGHVS, FQNEAQ. CDR3 protein: CASSFGGQGYEAFF. CDR3 DNA: TGTGCCAGCAGCTTCGGGGGACAGGGGTATGAAGCTTTCTTT.

The chain employs TRBV29-1 and TRBJ1-2; D may be TRBD1 (5 bases). The CDR3 is made up of 16 amino acids. Between the trimmed V and J ends, which lost 1 base and 4 bases, there was a span of 19 bases. Germline CDR1 reads SQVTM; CDR2 reads ANQGSEA. The CDR3 here is CSVEVPLATGTYGYTF. Here the CDR3 DNA reads TGCAGCGTTGAAGTACCCCTCGCAACAGGTACCTATGGCTACACCTTC.

The chain combines TRBV5-1 with TRBJ2-7; TRBD2 aligns across 10 bases. Trimming cost V 5 bases and J 3 bases; bases outside gene matches: 2. CDR3 size: 13 residues. CDR1 is SGHRS and CDR2 is YFSETQ in the germline V gene. The CDR3 protein is CASRAGGSYEQYF. CDR3 in DNA: TGCGCCAGCAGAGCGGGAGGGAGCTACGAGCAGTACTTC. Full variable domain (outside the CDR3, taken from reference TRBV5-1 and TRBJ2-7): KAGVTQTPRYLIKTRGQQVTLSCSPISGHRSVSWYQQTPGQGLQFLFEYFSETQRNKGNFPGRFSGRQFSNSRSEMNVSTLELGDSALYLCASRAGGSYEQYFGPGTRLTVT.

The V and J genes are TRBV28 and TRBJ1-1; D is undetermined. From germline, CDR1 is MDHEN and CDR2 SYDVKM. The CDR3 runs to 14 residues. V was clipped by 6 bases and J by 4 bases, with 15 bases between them. The CDR3: CASRTPGGGTEAFF. Written as DNA, the CDR3 is TGTGCCAGCAGGACGCCGGGAGGAGGCACTGAAGCTTTCTTT.

The J gene is TRBJ1-6, the V gene TRBV9, with a weak D call TRBD1 (5 bases). This CDR3 region has 14 residues. The V end was cut by 0 bases, the J end by 12 bases, with 13 bases between. Germline values: CDR1 SGDLS, CDR2 YYNGEE. CDR3 nucleotides: TGTGCCAGCAGCGTAGGGGAAGGGGTCGGACCCCTCCACTTT. This translates into CASSVGEGVGPLHF. The full variable domain, with the rest looked up from reference TRBV9 and TRBJ1-6, is DSGVTQTPKHLITATGQRVTLRCSPRSGDLSVYWYQQSLDQGLQFLIQYYNGEERAKGNILERFSAQQFPDLHSELNLSSLELGDSALYFCASSVGEGVGPLHFGNGTRLTVT.

This clone appeared a few times. The rearrangement joins TRBV9 to TRBJ2-7; no clear D gene. CDR3 length: 15 amino acids. V was pared by 4 bases and J by 0 bases, with 14 bases between. The germline CDR1 and CDR2 sequences are SGDLS and YYNGEE. The chain's CDR3 is CASSTLGEHSYEQYF. The DNA for the CDR3 is TGTGCCAGCAGCACACTCGGAGAACACTCCTACGAGCAGTACTTC.

The chain carries TRBV9 and TRBJ2-1; 7 bases fit TRBD2. Germline V gene data show CDR1 as SGDLS and CDR2 as YYNGEE. The CDR3 covers 18 residues. V gave up 4 bases and J gave up 1 base; unmatched junction bases: 14. CDR3 in DNA: TGTGCCAGCAGCCCGAGTGAGACTAGCTGGGGGTCCTACAATGAGCAGTTCTTC. Residues: CASSPSETSWGSYNEQFF.

The rearrangement links TRBV9 to TRBJ2-5, with TRBD1 matching 10 bases. The germline gives CDR1 SGDLS, CDR2 YYNGEE. V lost 0 bases to trimming and J lost 4 bases; unmatched junction nucleotides: 3. The CDR3 is made up of 15 amino acids. The CDR3 spells CASSVAGTGVETQYF. The DNA of the CDR3 is TGTGCCAGCAGCGTAGCAGGGACAGGGGTAGAGACCCAGTACTTC.

This clone was seen just once. V gene TRBV9 combines with J gene TRBJ1-1, with TRBD1 matching 7 bases. This CDR3 is 15 amino acids long. Trimming cost V 4 bases and J 3 bases; bases outside gene matches: 9. Germline V gene lookup returns CDR1 SGDLS and CDR2 YYNGEE. CDR3 loop: CASSPQTGIYTEAFF. For the CDR3, the DNA is TGTGCCAGCAGCCCCCAGACAGGGATATACACTGAAGCTTTCTTT.

The chain has TRBV5-1 and TRBJ1-1; 7 bases are shared with TRBD1. The V gene end was trimmed by 4 bases and the J gene end by 1 base; junction bases not matched to a gene: 4. The CDR3 has 14 residues. Germline CDR1 is SGHRS and CDR2 is YFSETQ. The CDR3 protein is CASSNGDRNTEAFF. The CDR3 DNA reads as TGCGCCAGCAGCAATGGGGACAGGAACACTGAAGCTTTCTTT.

This clone occurred once. The V call is TRBV6-5, the J call TRBJ1-1; the D gene is possibly TRBD1 (5 bases). V was trimmed by 2 bases and J by 1 base, leaving 14 bases between them. CDR3 size: 16 residues. Per germline, CDR1 MNHEY and CDR2 SVGAGI. The CDR3 sequence is CASSYGPGFGNTEAFF. DNA for the CDR3: TGTGCCAGCAGTTACGGGCCAGGGTTCGGGAACACTGAAGCTTTCTTT.

The chain recombines TRBV6-1 with TRBJ2-7; tentatively, D is TRBD2 (5 bases). The CDR3 spans 12 residues. Germline CDR1 MNHNS, CDR2 SASEGT. Trimming left V 7 bases short and J 3 bases short, with 10 bases between. CDR3 amino acids: CASTLSGYEQYF. DNA of the CDR3: TGTGCCAGCACCCTCAGCGGCTACGAGCAGTACTTC.

This clone was found once. This chain links TRBV2 with TRBJ2-4; no clear D. The CDR3 runs 11 residues. CDR1 is SNHLY, CDR2 FYNNEI, per germline. V was trimmed by 7 bases and J by 5 bases, leaving 6 bases between them. CDR3 bases: TGTGCCAGCATTATCCAAAACATTCAGTACTTC. Encoded protein: CASIIQNIQYF.

V gene TRBV9 combines with J gene TRBJ2-7; TRBD2 is a possible D gene (6 bases). The V and J ends lost 4 bases and 0 bases respectively, with 11 bases between them. Germline assignment: CDR1 SGDLS and CDR2 YYNGEE. The CDR3 has 14 residues. CDR3 protein: CASSPRRGSYEQYF. The CDR3 bases are TGTGCCAGCAGCCCACGGAGGGGCTCCTACGAGCAGTACTTC. Full variable domain (missing parts from reference TRBV9 and TRBJ2-7): DSGVTQTPKHLITATGQRVTLRCSPRSGDLSVYWYQQSLDQGLQFLIQYYNGEERAKGNILERFSAQQFPDLHSELNLSSLELGDSALYFCASSPRRGSYEQYFGPGTRLTVT.

The chain recombines TRBV18 with TRBJ2-1; 11 bases align to TRBD2. This CDR3 is built from 17 residues. The V gene end was trimmed by 5 bases and the J gene end by 0 bases; junction bases not matched to a gene: 6. CDR1 and CDR2 (germline): KGHSH, LQKENI. CDR3 residues: CASSFIAGGSSYNEQFF. Here the CDR3 DNA reads TGTGCCAGCTCATTTATAGCGGGAGGGAGCTCCTACAATGAGCAGTTCTTC.

The chain joins TRBV9 to TRBJ1-1; no reliable D call. Trimming removed 4 bases from V and 1 base from J, with 8 bases in between. Germline V lookup: CDR1 SGDLS, CDR2 YYNGEE. The CDR3 extends over 13 amino acids. The CDR3 bases are TGTGCCAGCAGCCCCGGCGGGAACACTGAAGCTTTCTTT. This sequence encodes CASSPGGNTEAFF.

The gene calls are TRBV5-1 and TRBJ1-3; D remains ambiguous. Trimming left V 5 bases short and J 4 bases short, with 10 bases between. This CDR3 region has 13 residues. Looked up from germline, CDR1 is SGHRS and CDR2 is YFSETQ. The CDR3 DNA is TGCGCCAGCAGTTTCGAGGGCGGAAACACCATATATTTT. This sequence encodes CASSFEGGNTIYF.

The V and J genes are TRBV30 and TRBJ1-2; 9 nucleotides line up with TRBD1. Germline V gives CDR1 GTSNPN, CDR2 SVGIG (reference sequence). With 4 bases clipped from V and 3 bases from J, the junction kept 3 bases outside the gene matches. The CDR3 length is 13 residues. The CDR3 reads CAWNRGPDYGYTF. CDR3 bases: TGTGCCTGGAACAGGGGGCCTGACTATGGCTACACCTTC.